Sequencing of this T cell receptor (beta chain) was carried out in a study of shared clonotypes between healthy human individuals. The data were produced by immunoSEQ multiplex PCR, yet TCRdb's version contains in-frame clones alone and is incomplete. This sample carries roughly 2.1 million clones, 90% to 95% of them seen once, and the ten largest clones take more than 1.5%. Positively selected for CCR7, the CD45RO-negative cells used as naive CD8 cells excluded terminally differentiated effector memory CD45RA+ cells. Participating donors were healthy, HIV-negative adults free of recent acute infections or vaccinations. This CDR3 is built from 16 residues. Per the germline V gene, CDR1 is SEHNR and CDR2 is FQNEAQ (reference sequence). The V and J ends lost 4 bases and 1 base, in that order; junction bases with no gene match: 9.

The chain is built from TRBV7-9 and TRBJ1-2; 7 nucleotides align to TRBD1. This receptor was taken from a man younger than 30 in good health. Some clones in this sample may be carry-over from other donors' samples. Sequenced material: naive CD8+ T cells from PBMCs. DNA of the CDR3: TGTGCCAGCAGCTCTCTCCCGGACAGGATTAACTATGGCTACACCTTC. It translates to CASSSLPDRINYGYTF. The whole variable domain, filled in from reference TRBV7-9 and TRBJ1-2, reads DTGVSQNPRHKITKRGQNVTFRCDPISEHNRLYWYRQTLGQGPEFLTYFQNEAQLEKSRLLSDRFSAERPKGSFSTLEIQRTEQGDSAMYLCASSSLPDRINYGYTFGSGTRLTVV.